A selection of T cell receptor beta chains follows, all from one sample in a study of T cell responses to AZD1222 COVID-19 vaccine. The repertoire was sequenced with immunoSEQ multiplex PCR; TCRdb's copy has only in-frame clones and lacks some. The repertoire has 200,000 or so clones, 75% to 90% of them found once; the top ten carry about 2.5%. The sequencing here drew on peripheral blood, taken on day 0 of MenACWY control vaccination. The receptors shown here come from an adult in good health. CDR3s leave out the opening cysteine and the closing phenylalanine or tryptophan. D genes are given only for firm matches. The listing skips clone size in some rows; elsewhere it reads once, few, many or a size class.

CDR3 protein	D gene	J gene	V gene	CDR3 length	clone size
ARSPTGTGGFFYEQY	.	TRBJ2-7	TRBV7-5	15	.
ASSLEGRTNQPQH	.	TRBJ1-5	TRBV5-1	13	.
STSGLGNTIY	.	TRBJ1-3	TRBV29-1	10	.
ASSSRGLGTSTDTQY	.	TRBJ2-3	TRBV7-2	15	.
ASSPRVGRNTEAF	.	TRBJ1-1	TRBV9	13	.
ASSPTGGKVDTQY	TRBD1	TRBJ2-3	TRBV28	13	.
ASSQDSPQPQH	.	TRBJ1-5	TRBV6-2/TRBV6-3	11	.
ASSQPGNTIY	.	TRBJ1-3	TRBV6-2/TRBV6-3	10	.
ASRSTGSGNTIY	.	TRBJ1-3	TRBV6-5	12	.
ASSRLGGEQY	.	TRBJ2-7	TRBV7-7	10	.
ASSPGGRLIPYEQY	.	TRBJ2-7	TRBV5-6	14	.
ASSPHLGEANYGYT	.	TRBJ1-2	TRBV7-8	14	.
ASSLTGIAKNIQY	TRBD1	TRBJ2-4	TRBV27	13	once
ASRGTSGSYNEQF	TRBD2	TRBJ2-1	TRBV9	13	.
ASSLFADFGQY	.	TRBJ2-7	TRBV7-8	11	once
ASSLAGAIDTQY	.	TRBJ2-3	TRBV5-4	12	.
ASTLLGGRGYT	.	TRBJ1-2	TRBV28	11	few
ASSPDRRMVEKLF	.	TRBJ1-4	TRBV28	13	few
ASSQEAGATKDTQY	.	TRBJ2-3	TRBV3-1/TRBV3-2	14	.
ASSYNPGQGNEKLF	TRBD1	TRBJ1-4	TRBV7-9	14	.
ASKGQSATEAF	.	TRBJ1-1	TRBV19	11	few
ASSLGRVAKNIQY	.	TRBJ2-4	TRBV11-2	13	.
SAKTTGELF	.	TRBJ2-2	TRBV20-1	9	.
ASSELGEQY	.	TRBJ2-7	TRBV7-8	9	.
ASSFSSNYGYT	.	TRBJ1-2	TRBV5-1	11	.
ASSVGTTYEQY	.	TRBJ2-7	TRBV9	11	.
ASRSGQGAFGETQY	TRBD1	TRBJ2-5	TRBV5-1	14	.
ASSFDTLETQY	.	TRBJ2-5	TRBV5-6	11	.
ASSQVGNQETQY	.	TRBJ2-5	TRBV3-1/TRBV3-2	12	once
ASSDSLYDEQF	.	TRBJ2-1	TRBV6-4	11	.
ASSWDRLFSPLH	.	TRBJ1-6	TRBV7-2	12	.
ASSLEAGDRESPLH	.	TRBJ1-6	TRBV28	14	.
ASKTGGNTEAF	TRBD1	TRBJ1-1	TRBV28	11	once
ASSSPGSRLFSYEQY	.	TRBJ2-7	TRBV7-9	15	.
ASSLQGALTDTQY	TRBD1	TRBJ2-3	TRBV3-1/TRBV3-2	13	.
ASSGDAGTFLTYEQY	.	TRBJ2-7	TRBV7-2	15	.
ASSFREYQPQH	.	TRBJ1-5	TRBV7-9	11	.
ASAGLANNEQF	TRBD2	TRBJ2-1	TRBV19	11	.
ASSQGFYGYT	.	TRBJ1-2	TRBV12-3/TRBV12-4	10	.
ATSRAQGNTGELF	.	TRBJ2-2	TRBV15	13	.
ASSQQGVYEQY	.	TRBJ2-7	TRBV5-4	11	.
ASSFSGNEQF	.	TRBJ2-1	TRBV12-3/TRBV12-4	10	once
ASSYLQGARNYGYT	TRBD1	TRBJ1-2	TRBV6-5	14	.
ASSIGGPEAF	.	TRBJ1-1	TRBV19	10	.
ASSPGGWGYGYT	.	TRBJ1-2	TRBV7-2	12	once
AWSPGQDYGYT	TRBD1	TRBJ1-2	TRBV30	11	.
ASSLFATGELF	.	TRBJ2-2	TRBV28	11	.
ASRDSTSSYEQY	.	TRBJ2-7	TRBV14	12	once
ASGLQGGLAGDEQY	TRBD2	TRBJ2-7	TRBV27	14	few
ASSLTGFYEQY	.	TRBJ2-7	TRBV28	11	.
ASSPTLGPNTEAF	.	TRBJ1-1	TRBV18	13	once
ASSLVLAGTNEQF	TRBD2	TRBJ2-1	TRBV7-9	13	.
ASSLTGTADLEAF	.	TRBJ1-1	TRBV5-1	13	.
ASSDGGDRDYGYT	TRBD1	TRBJ1-2	TRBV2	13	.
ASSPGTVLHNEQF	TRBD1	TRBJ2-1	TRBV18	13	.
ASSLETSGYTYNEQF	.	TRBJ2-1	TRBV5-4	15	.
ASSQEGFSGNTIY	.	TRBJ1-3	TRBV3-1/TRBV3-2	13	.